The next 20 T cell receptor beta chains were all read from a single sample in a study of shared T cell receptors in the human thymus. Some clones are missing from TCRdb's copy, which holds only in-frame ones; the method was immunoSEQ multiplex PCR. The sample records hundreds of thousands of clones, approximately 90% being singletons. These data were also filed under a second study, of human thymus T cells.

The sequencing sample was made of thymocytes. These TCRs come from a boy in the first two years of life with a congenital heart defect.

V gene TRBV19 combines with J gene TRBJ1-2; 7 bases map to TRBD1. The CDR3 is 15 amino acids. Germline loops: CDR1 LNHDA, CDR2 SQIVND (reference sequence). Losses at the gene ends were 3 bases for V and 4 bases for J; bases not matched to a gene: 8. The CDR3 DNA is TGTGCCAGTAGTATTAATTCGGGACAGCTCTATGGCTACACCTTC. As protein: CASSINSGQLYGYTF.

This chain connects TRBV4-2 to TRBJ2-1, with D perhaps matching TRBD2 (6 bases). There are 17 residues in the CDR3. Germline V lookup: CDR1 LGHNA, CDR2 YNFKEQ. Trimming removed 6 bases from V and 1 base from J, with 19 bases in between. Here the CDR3 DNA reads TGTGCCAGCAGTCCCTACGCTAGCGTGAGATCCTACAATGAGCAGTTCTTC. It encodes CASSPYASVRSYNEQFF.

The CDR3 reads CASSEGVETQYF. In nucleotides, the CDR3 is TGTGCCAGCAGTGAAGGAGTGGAGACCCAGTACTTC. V and J are TRBV2 and TRBJ2-5; D not certain. V gave up 1 base and J gave up 5 bases, with 5 bases separating them. Per germline, CDR1 SNHLY and CDR2 FYNNEI. The CDR3 contains 12 residues.

CDR3 region: CASSLQGFPYEQYF. The CDR3 DNA reads TGTGCCAGCAGTTTACAGGGGTTTCCCTACGAGCAGTACTTC. The chain is built from TRBV27 and TRBJ2-7; TRBD1 might be the D (6 bases). The germline V gene encodes CDR1 MNHEY and CDR2 SMNVEV (reference sequence). The CDR3 extends over 14 amino acids. Trimming took off 2 bases at V and 2 bases at J, with 10 bases between the two ends.

The chain couples TRBV5-1 to TRBJ2-4, with D possibly being TRBD2 (5 bases). Germline CDR1 SGHRS, CDR2 YFSETQ. Trimming cost V 2 bases and J 0 bases, with 6 bases left between them. CDR3 size: 14 residues. The CDR3 spells CASSFGLAKNIQYF. CDR3 sequence (DNA): TGCGCCAGCAGCTTTGGACTAGCCAAAAACATTCAGTACTTC.

V gene TRBV14 combines with J gene TRBJ2-3, with 13 bases aligning to TRBD2. The CDR3 has 17 amino acids. J lost 1 base, V lost 3 bases, and 4 bases had no gene match. Germline loops: CDR1 SGHDN, CDR2 FVKESK. CDR3 amino acids: CASSHRTSGRGTDTQYF. CDR3 nucleotides: TGTGCCAGCAGCCACCGGACTAGCGGGAGAGGCACAGATACGCAGTATTTT. Filled out from reference TRBV14 and TRBJ2-3, the complete variable domain reads EAGVTQFPSHSVIEKGQTVTLRCDPISGHDNLYWYRRVMGKEIKFLLHFVKESKQDESGMPNNRFLAERTGGTYSTLKVQPAELEDSGVYFCASSHRTSGRGTDTQYFGPGTRLTVL.

The chain uses TRBV27 and TRBJ2-5; TRBD1 matches at 8 bases. The last part of the DNA fits TRBJ2-7 better; the J call may be wrong. Germline assignment: CDR1 MNHEY and CDR2 SMNVEV (reference sequence). There are 17 residues in the CDR3. The CDR3 DNA sequence: TGTGCCAGCAGTTCGCAGGGGGCGGCGGCCCCTCTCTACGAGCAGTACTTC. Its translation is CASSSQGAAAPLYEQYF.

The chain uses TRBV6-6 and TRBJ2-5; TRBD2 agrees at 9 bases. The germline CDR1 and CDR2 sequences are MNHNY and SVGAGI (reference sequence). There are 15 residues in the CDR3. The J segment lost 4 bases and the V segment lost 1 base, leaving 4 bases of the junction unmatched. The CDR3 loop is CASSYWPAGGETQYF. The DNA of the CDR3 is TGTGCCAGCAGTTACTGGCCAGCGGGAGGAGAGACCCAGTACTTC.

V is TRBV20-1 and J is TRBJ2-3; D not certain. Looked up from germline, CDR1 is DFQATT and CDR2 is SNEGSKA (reference sequence). There are 11 residues in the CDR3. V was pared by 5 bases and J by 5 bases, with 8 bases between. The CDR3 loop is CSAAVGDTQYF. In DNA form, the CDR3 reads TGCAGTGCTGCGGTGGGAGATACGCAGTATTTT.

The table lists this clone with a count of one. The J gene is TRBJ2-2, the V gene TRBV4-1; TRBD2 agrees at 9 bases. The CDR3 has 18 residues. Looked up from germline, CDR1 is MGHRA and CDR2 is YSYEKL. Germline trimming cut 1 base from V and 0 bases from J; bases unmatched to any gene: 6. DNA for the CDR3: TGCGCCAGCAGCCAAGTGCTAGCGGGGAATACGAACACCGGGGAGCTGTTTTTT. Protein sequence: CASSQVLAGNTNTGELFF.

This chain uses TRBV4-3 with TRBJ1-4, with a weak D call TRBD1 (5 bases). With 4 bases removed from V and 7 bases from J, the gap between germline ends came to 22 bases. The CDR3 totals 17 residues. Per germline, CDR1 LGHNA and CDR2 YSLEER. CDR3 region: CASSPHLRTGLLEKLFF. For the CDR3, the DNA is TGCGCCAGCAGCCCCCATCTACGGACGGGACTGCTTGAAAAACTGTTTTTT.

The J gene is TRBJ2-7, the V gene TRBV5-4; 8 nucleotides line up with TRBD1. J lost 3 bases, V lost 0 bases, and 5 bases had no gene match. Germline values: CDR1 SGHNT, CDR2 YYREEE (reference sequence). This CDR3 is 15 amino acids long. DNA of the CDR3: TGTGCCAGCAGCTTGGGACAGGGGTCCAACTACGAGCAGTACTTC. It codes for CASSLGQGSNYEQYF.

The chain uses TRBV12-5 and TRBJ1-2; D may be TRBD1 (6 bases). The germline CDR1 and CDR2 sequences are LGHNT and FRNRAP. Trimming left V 4 bases short and J 1 base short, with 13 bases between. The CDR3 runs 15 residues. The CDR3 DNA sequence: TGTGCTAGTGGTTGGACGGAGGACAGTAACTATGGCTACACCTTC. This gives the protein CASGWTEDSNYGYTF.

The chain is built from TRBV19 and TRBJ2-3; 9 bases map to TRBD2. After removal of 5 bases from V and 4 bases from J, the junction contained 10 bases not matched to a gene. Looked up from germline, CDR1 is LNHDA and CDR2 is SQIVND (reference sequence). The CDR3 totals 16 residues. The DNA of the CDR3 is TGTGCCAGTAGTTGGCGGGAGGGGCCCTTAGCAGATACGCAGTATTTT. Translation gives CASSWREGPLADTQYF.

The chain links TRBV5-4 to TRBJ2-5; 9 bases match TRBD2. Judging by the DNA end, TRBJ2-7 fits better; the J call may be wrong. Germline CDR1 is SGHNT and CDR2 is YYREEE (reference sequence). The CDR3 is 16 residues long. The CDR3 loop reads CASSLAAGGLLYEQYF. The CDR3 nucleotides read TGTGCCAGCAGCTTGGCAGCGGGAGGCCTGTTGTACGAGCAGTACTTC.

V usage is TRBV21-1 and J usage is TRBJ2-6; the table's D call TRBD2 went unverified against the DNA. TRBV21-1 is listed as a pseudogene. The CDR3 is 20 amino acids. The CDR3 DNA follows: TGTGCCAGCAGCAAAGGTGCACGAAGGAGGGAGGGCTCTGGGGCCAACGTCCTGACTTTC. Protein: CASSKGARRREGSGANVLTF.

The chain links TRBV11-2 to TRBJ2-1; possibly TRBD1 for D (6 bases). This CDR3 has 13 residues. With 1 base removed from V and 6 bases from J, the gap between germline ends came to 7 bases. Germline CDR1 SGHAT, CDR2 FQNNGV. The CDR3 DNA is TGTGCCAGCAGCTTAGGAGGGGGCAATGAGCAGTTCTTC. Encoded protein: CASSLGGGNEQFF.

This sequence joins TRBV4-3 and TRBJ2-5, with D perhaps matching TRBD1 (7 bases). The J call may be wrong; the DNA end is better matched by TRBJ2-7. CDR3 length: 14 residues. The V gene's germline CDR1 is LGHNA and CDR2 YSLEER. For the CDR3, the DNA is TGCGCCAGCAGCGGGCCAGGGGGGAGGTACGAGCAGTACTTC. Translating it yields CASSGPGGRYEQYF.

The V gene is TRBV18, the J gene TRBJ1-4, with 8 bases aligning to TRBD1. Germline CDR1 and CDR2: KGHSH and LQKENI. CDR3 size: 16 residues. J lost 8 bases, V lost 3 bases, and 11 bases had no gene match. This CDR3 is CASSPKRTGWSEKLFF. The CDR3 nucleotides are TGTGCCAGCTCACCTAAAAGGACAGGGTGGTCGGAAAAACTGTTTTTT.

The chain employs TRBV7-3 and TRBJ2-6; D unresolved. The CDR3 is 14 amino acids. Germline CDR1 and CDR2: SGHTA and FQGTGA. Trimming took off 4 bases at V and 3 bases at J, with 7 bases between the two ends. CDR3 in DNA: TGTGCCAGCAGCTCCCCTCGTGGGGCCAACGTCCTGACTTTC. Translation gives CASSSPRGANVLTF.